One sample yielded the 30 T cell receptor beta chains listed below, sequenced in a study of CD8 T cells in Susac syndrome. Reverse transcription of roughly 0.45 to 1 ug RNA was performed with random hexamers. TCRdb re-called the immunoSEQ multiplex PCR reads with MiXCR, one entry per CDR3 protein. The repertoire includes around 80,000 distinct CDR3 sequences, roughly 91% of them detected once, and around 0.49% sits in the top ten. Material for sequencing was CD8+ T cells from PBMCs. These receptor sequences come from a human donor with multiple sclerosis.

The CDR3: CASSGGGAGYGYTF. The CDR3 DNA reads TGTGCCAGCAGCGGTGGGGGGGCTGGCTATGGCTACACCTTC. This chain links TRBV9 with TRBJ1-2, with a weak D call TRBD1 (6 bases). Germline assignment: CDR1 SGDLS and CDR2 YYNGEE. The CDR3 is 14 residues long. V dropped 3 bases and J dropped 4 bases, with 13 bases sitting between them. The full variable domain, its missing parts supplied by reference TRBV9 and TRBJ1-2, is DSGVTQTPKHLITATGQRVTLRCSPRSGDLSVYWYQQSLDQGLQFLIQYYNGEERAKGNILERFSAQQFPDLHSELNLSSLELGDSALYFCASSGGGAGYGYTFGSGTRLTVV.

This clonotype was recorded only once. The V and J genes are TRBV11-2 and TRBJ1-4; D remains unclear. Germline V CDR1 and CDR2: SGHAT, FQNNGV. The CDR3 has 14 amino acids. Between the trimmed V and J ends, which lost 6 bases and 0 bases, there was a span of 8 bases. CDR3 nucleotide sequence: TGTGCCAGCAGGGCCGGCGCAACTAATGAAAAACTGTTTTTT. Translation: CASRAGATNEKLFF.

In this sample, this clonotype turned up once. The chain carries TRBV6-2 or TRBV6-3 and TRBJ2-1; 10 positions agree with TRBD2. Trimming at V came to 0 bases and at J to 7 bases, leaving 6 bases not matched to a gene. This CDR3 comprises 16 residues. From germline, CDR1 is MNHEY and CDR2 SVGEGT. As DNA, the CDR3 is TGTGCCAGCAGTTACTCCCCCTCTAGCGGGAGTAATGAGCAGTTCTTC. This sequence encodes CASSYSPSSGSNEQFF.

The chain uses TRBV21-1 and TRBJ2-4; TRBD2 is taken as the D call from the table, unchecked against the DNA. TRBV21-1 is a recognized pseudogene. The CDR3 is made up of 19 amino acids. CDR3 coding DNA: TGTGCCAGCAGCAAAGTGGAGGGGCCTGGGCGGGGGGCCAAAAACATTCAGTACTTC. Amino acids: CASSKVEGPGRGAKNIQYF.

The V and J genes are TRBV14 and TRBJ2-7; D tentatively reads TRBD1 or TRBD2 (5 bases each). Germline CDR1 reads SGHDN; CDR2 reads FVKESK. The CDR3 consists of 15 residues. With 4 bases removed from V and 3 bases from J, the gap between germline ends came to 16 bases. The CDR3, as DNA: TGTGCCAGCAGCCTAGGTTGGGGGTATGACTACGAGCAGTACTTC. This translates into CASSLGWGYDYEQYF.

The genes are TRBV11-2 and TRBJ2-7; tentatively, D is TRBD1 or TRBD2 (5 bases each). The germline gives CDR1 SGHAT, CDR2 FQNNGV. The CDR3 sequence is 15 residues long. Trimming cost V 3 bases and J 2 bases, with 14 bases left between them. The CDR3 coding sequence is TGTGCCAGCAGCTTTTGGGGAGACAGTACCTACGAGCAGTACTTC. As protein: CASSFWGDSTYEQYF.

The chain is built from TRBV6-5 and TRBJ2-5; D unclear. This CDR3 is 16 amino acids long. The germline CDR1 and CDR2 sequences are MNHEY and SVGAGI. The germline V and J ends were trimmed by 2 bases and 1 base, with 14 bases remaining between them. The CDR3 DNA sequence: TGTGCCAGCAGTTACGAGGTTACTGGTCCCCAAGAGACCCAGTACTTC. This codes for CASSYEVTGPQETQYF.

V gene TRBV6-5 combines with J gene TRBJ2-2; a possible D gene is TRBD1 (6 bases). Trimming took off 0 bases at V and 9 bases at J, with 11 bases between the two ends. CDR3 length: 14 residues. Germline V gives CDR1 MNHEY, CDR2 SVGAGI. In DNA form, the CDR3 reads TGTGCCAGCAGTTACTCACAGGGCGGGCGGGAGCTGTTTTTT. It encodes CASSYSQGGRELFF.

The rearrangement joins TRBV5-1 to TRBJ1-6, with no clear D. Trimming stripped 0 bases from V and 9 bases from J, with 7 bases between. This CDR3 has 13 residues. Per the germline V gene, CDR1 is SGHRS and CDR2 is YFSETQ. The CDR3 nucleotides are TGCGCCAGCAGCTTGGAGGCAACTTCACCCCTCCACTTT. Translated: CASSLEATSPLHF. The variable domain in full, completed from reference TRBV5-1 and TRBJ1-6, reads KAGVTQTPRYLIKTRGQQVTLSCSPISGHRSVSWYQQTPGQGLQFLFEYFSETQRNKGNFPGRFSGRQFSNSRSEMNVSTLELGDSALYLCASSLEATSPLHFGNGTRLTVT.

The J gene is TRBJ2-1, the V gene TRBV12-3 or TRBV12-4; the match to TRBD2 covers 11 bases. Trimming at V came to 7 bases and at J to 0 bases, leaving 17 bases not matched to a gene. The CDR3 extends over 20 amino acids. In DNA form, the CDR3 reads TGTGCCAGCACCCATCCTTTGGGGACTAGCGGTCAGAGCTCCTACAATGAGCAGTTCTTC. It translates to CASTHPLGTSGQSSYNEQFF.

The rearrangement links TRBV10-3 to TRBJ2-5; 13 nucleotides align to TRBD2. Germline V gene data show CDR1 as ENHRY and CDR2 as SYGVKD. V dropped 2 bases and J dropped 4; count of bases not matched to a gene: 7. CDR3 length equals 17 residues. This CDR3 is CAISEPLLAGGGETQYF. CDR3 DNA: TGTGCCATCAGTGAGCCCCTACTAGCGGGAGGGGGAGAGACCCAGTACTTC.

The gene calls are TRBV5-1 and TRBJ2-5; 7 nucleotides match TRBD1. The V gene's germline CDR1 is SGHRS and CDR2 YFSETQ. This CDR3 is 13 amino acids long. After removal of 2 bases from V and 3 bases from J, the junction contained 1 base not matched to a gene. CDR3 protein: CASSFGTEETQYF. CDR3 nucleotides: TGCGCCAGCAGCTTTGGGACAGAAGAGACCCAGTACTTC. Filled out from reference TRBV5-1 and TRBJ2-5, the complete variable domain reads KAGVTQTPRYLIKTRGQQVTLSCSPISGHRSVSWYQQTPGQGLQFLFEYFSETQRNKGNFPGRFSGRQFSNSRSEMNVSTLELGDSALYLCASSFGTEETQYFGPGTRLLVL.

This sequence joins TRBV27 and TRBJ2-1; 14 nucleotides agree with TRBD2. J was trimmed by 9 bases and V by 4 bases; bases with no gene match: 5. The CDR3 contains 15 residues. Germline assignment: CDR1 MNHEY and CDR2 SMNVEV (reference sequence). The CDR3 nucleotides read TGTGCCAGCAGTTCGGGACTAGCGGGAGTTATTGAGCAGTTCTTC. It translates to CASSSGLAGVIEQFF.

This chain uses TRBV20-1 with TRBJ1-1; unclear D gene. Germline CDR1 DFQATT, CDR2 SNEGSKA (reference sequence). Deletions cut 3 bases from V and 11 bases from J, with 25 bases between. The CDR3 contains 15 residues. The CDR3 bases are TGCAGTGCTAGGAAGGTCGGAGTGCGAACGATTGGGGCTTTCTTT. Its translation: CSARKVGVRTIGAFF.

J is TRBJ2-7 and V is TRBV28, with no clear D. The germline V gene encodes CDR1 MDHEN and CDR2 SYDVKM. The CDR3 is made up of 16 amino acids. The V end lost 2 bases, the J end lost 2 bases, and 16 bases lay between the germline ends. CDR3 sequence (DNA): TGTGCCAGCAGTTTACACCAGGCCGACGCCCCCTACGAGCAGTACTTC. It yields the protein CASSLHQADAPYEQYF.

This chain uses TRBV7-6 with TRBJ2-3, with D unclear. V lost 5 bases and J 4 bases, leaving 10 bases between the germline ends. This CDR3 is built from 13 residues. The germline gives CDR1 SGHVS, CDR2 FNYEAQ. The CDR3 sequence is CASSLIEPDTQYF. Here the CDR3 DNA reads TGTGCCAGCAGCCTTATCGAACCAGATACGCAGTATTTT.

Here the CDR3 DNA reads TGTGCCAGCAGCTCGGGGGGACTAGCGGGATTGGGGGAGACCCAGTACTTC. Translation: CASSSGGLAGLGETQYF. The rearrangement uses TRBV11-3 and TRBJ2-5; 13 bases are a match to TRBD2. The germline CDR1 and CDR2 sequences are SGHNT and YENEEA. The CDR3 covers 17 residues. Trimming removed 4 bases from V and 5 bases from J; junction bases left unmatched: 10.

This clonotype was observed a few times. The J gene is TRBJ2-7, the V gene TRBV20-1; no clear D. The germline CDR1 and CDR2 sequences are DFQATT and SNEGSKA (reference sequence). The CDR3 is made up of 12 amino acids. Trimming left V 6 bases short and J 0 bases short, with 9 bases between. In nucleotides, the CDR3 is TGCAGTGCCACCGTAAACTCCTACGAGCAGTACTTC. Its translation: CSATVNSYEQYF.

J is TRBJ1-5 and V is TRBV20-1, with D possibly being TRBD1 (6 bases). Trimming pared 3 bases from V and 9 bases from J, leaving 15 bases between. Germline CDR1 reads DFQATT; CDR2 reads SNEGSKA (reference sequence). The CDR3 runs to 13 residues. CDR3 protein: CSARDSLRGPQHF. The DNA for the CDR3 is TGCAGTGCTAGGGACAGCCTCAGGGGGCCCCAGCATTTT.

The rearrangement links TRBV2 to TRBJ1-4; TRBD1 agrees at 8 bases. V shed 4 bases and J 4 bases; nucleotides not matched to a gene: 8. The CDR3 is made up of 16 amino acids. The germline CDR1 and CDR2 sequences are SNHLY and FYNNEI. CDR3 DNA sequence: TGTGCCAGCAGTGGCCGACAGGGGAGCCTTAATGAAAAACTGTTTTTT. Its translation is CASSGRQGSLNEKLFF.

The chain links TRBV7-2 to TRBJ2-7; D remains ambiguous. CDR1 and CDR2 (germline): SGHTA, FQGNSA. With 1 base removed from V and 0 bases from J, the gap between germline ends came to 10 bases. The CDR3 extends over 15 amino acids. In nucleotides, the CDR3 is TGTGCCAGCAGCTTAGTTGGGCTCAGCTCCTACGAGCAGTACTTC. Translated: CASSLVGLSSYEQYF.

CDR3 DNA: TGCAGTGCCATGGGACTAGCGGGTTACAATGAGCAGTTCTTC. Translated: CSAMGLAGYNEQFF. This chain links TRBV20-1 with TRBJ2-1, with TRBD2 matching over 12 bases. Germline lookup yields CDR1 DFQATT and CDR2 SNEGSKA (reference sequence). V gave up 6 bases and J gave up 4 bases; unmatched junction bases: 4. The CDR3 loop spans 14 amino acids.

The V gene is TRBV27, the J gene TRBJ2-4; D unresolved. CDR1 and CDR2 from the germline V gene are MNHEY and SMNVEV (reference sequence). The germline V and J ends were trimmed by 4 bases and 2 bases, with 15 bases remaining between them. The CDR3 has 16 residues. CDR3 sequence (DNA): TGTGCCAGCAGTTCGCTCTTTCCTGAGACCAAAAACATTCAGTACTTC. This translates into CASSSLFPETKNIQYF.

This sequence joins TRBV12-3 or TRBV12-4 and TRBJ2-5, with 12 nucleotides matching TRBD2. CDR3 length equals 16 residues. The trim removed 8 bases at V and 5 bases at J, leaving 12 bases unmatched. The CDR3 is CASGPLTSGRGETQYF. The CDR3 DNA is TGTGCCAGCGGGCCTTTGACTAGCGGGAGAGGGGAGACCCAGTACTTC.

The chain is built from TRBV5-6 and TRBJ2-7; D assignment may be TRBD1 or TRBD2 (5 bases each). Trimming removed 2 bases from V and 9 bases from J, with 12 bases in between. Germline CDR1 reads SGHDT; CDR2 reads YYEEEE. The CDR3 loop spans 12 amino acids. CDR3 in DNA: TGTGCCAGCAGCTTTCTGGGACCGGTGCAGTACTTC. As protein: CASSFLGPVQYF.

This clonotype showed up just a few times. V gene TRBV27 combines with J gene TRBJ1-2, with 8 nucleotides matching TRBD1. With 2 bases clipped from V and 4 bases from J, the junction kept 0 bases outside the gene matches. Germline CDR1 is MNHEY and CDR2 is SMNVEV (reference sequence). This CDR3 spans 13 amino acids. CDR3 in DNA: TGTGCCAGCAGTTTAGGGACAGGCTATGGCTACACCTTC. Protein sequence: CASSLGTGYGYTF.

V gene TRBV12-5 combines with J gene TRBJ2-7; D remains ambiguous. There are 12 residues in the CDR3. Deletions cut 7 bases from V and 3 bases from J, with 10 bases between. Germline V lookup: CDR1 LGHNT, CDR2 FRNRAP. The CDR3 reads CASALMGYEQYF. CDR3 bases: TGTGCTAGTGCCCTTATGGGCTACGAGCAGTACTTC.

This clonotype showed up just once. CDR3 in amino acids: CASSPVAGTYNEQFF. In DNA, the CDR3 is TGTGCCAGCAGTCCCGTAGCGGGAACCTACAATGAGCAGTTCTTC. This chain uses TRBV7-3 with TRBJ2-1; 8 nucleotides align to TRBD2. Looked up from germline, CDR1 is SGHTA and CDR2 is FQGTGA. The V segment lost 6 bases and the J segment 2 bases; nucleotides outside the gene matches: 6. The CDR3 is 15 residues long.

The gene calls are TRBV12-3 or TRBV12-4 and TRBJ2-1; 7 nucleotides agree with TRBD1. CDR3 length: 14 residues. The junction had 5 bases not matched to a gene; V was cut back by 7 bases and J by 2 bases. The CDR3 loop is CASNDRATYNEQFF. CDR3 bases: TGTGCCAGCAACGACAGGGCTACCTACAATGAGCAGTTCTTC.

This clonotype has just one count. The rearrangement joins TRBV19 to TRBJ2-1, with a weak D call TRBD1 (5 bases). The germline V gene encodes CDR1 LNHDA and CDR2 SQIVND (reference sequence). V was trimmed by 2 bases and J by 6 bases, leaving 14 bases between them. The CDR3 has 15 amino acids. CDR3 in amino acids: CASSISGRQSNEQFF. The CDR3 nucleotides read TGTGCCAGTAGTATATCCGGTCGACAGAGCAATGAGCAGTTCTTC. The whole variable domain, filled in from reference TRBV19 and TRBJ2-1, reads DGGITQSPKYLFRKEGQNVTLSCEQNLNHDAMYWYRQDPGQGLRLIYYSQIVNDFQKGDIAEGYSVSREKKESFPLTVTSAQKNPTAFYLCASSISGRQSNEQFFGPGTRLTVL.